Below, one TCR beta chain is given with its context. No antigen is known for it. The data were produced by immunoSEQ multiplex PCR, yet TCRdb's version contains in-frame clones alone and is incomplete. The table has 90,000 to 95,000 clones, approximately 90% seen once. The source of the sample is a study of graft-versus-host responses after intestinal transplantation. Study information: Each recipient received a multivisceral, liver-intestinal, or isolated intestinal graft. For around 3 years after anti-thymocyte globulin induction, all recipients took tacrolimus and steroids. The study, taken as a whole, reports: Detection of GvH clones occurred in recipient marrow, and some had their first appearance in ileum or blood. Allograft graft-versus-host to host-versus-graft clonal ratios ran high in patients with graft-donor T cell macrochimerism.

This clonotype was obtained from a human donor who received an intestinal transplant. Source: unstimulated CD8+ T cells sorted from spleen or lymph node cells, taken before intestinal transplant.

The CDR3, as DNA: TGTGCCAGCAGCCCGGACGGAGTCACAGATACGCAGTATTTT. Translation gives CASSPDGVTDTQYF. The V and J genes are TRBV11-2 and TRBJ2-3; D remains unclear. Germline loops: CDR1 SGHAT, CDR2 FQNNGV. V lost 5 bases, J lost 2 bases, and 11 bases lay in between. The CDR3 sequence is 14 residues long.